This TCR beta chain was retrieved from a study of T cell responses to AZD1222 COVID-19 vaccine. Using immunoSEQ multiplex PCR, the repertoire was profiled, and TCRdb retains in-frame clones only, with some absent. The table shows around 120,000 clones, with 85% to 90% occurring only once. Germline-derived CDR1 and CDR2 are SGHDT and YYEEEE. CDR3 length equals 13 residues. V was trimmed by 0 bases and J by 8 bases, leaving 9 bases between them. The genes are TRBV5-6 and TRBJ2-1; maybe TRBD1 (6 bases). The sample here was peripheral blood, taken on day 0 of AZD1222 vaccination. The receptor's source is an adult in good health. For the CDR3, the DNA is TGTGCCAGCAGCTTGGTGGGGGCGGATGAGCAGTTCTTC. It codes for CASSLVGADEQFF.